The 7 T cell receptor beta chains below all came from one sample that was sequenced in a study of blood T cells in healthy people across ages. Using a J-beta primer mix together with a sample-barcoded 5' primer, a second PCR was run for roughly 7 to 11 cycles. TCRdb ran MiXCR on the 5' RACE reads and lists one entry per CDR3 protein. The sample has hundreds of thousands of distinct CDR3 sequences; under 55% are singletons. Sequencing was done on a sample of blood. The receptors were gathered from a man in his 60s in good health.

This clonotype was seen more than once but under ten times. The V call is TRBV4-3, the J call TRBJ1-4, with 9 bases lining up with TRBD1. V lost 5 bases and J lost 7; bases outside the gene matches: 8. Germline V gene data show CDR1 as LGHNA and CDR2 as YSLEER. The CDR3 contains 15 residues. The CDR3 sequence: CASSYLGQGSEKLFF. CDR3 in DNA: TGCGCCAGCAGCTATCTTGGACAGGGGTCTGAAAAACTGTTTTTT.

The chain links TRBV7-9 to TRBJ2-7; TRBD1 agrees at 7 bases. V trimming: 4 bases; J trimming: 3 bases; junction bases outside the gene matches: 9. The germline V gene has CDR1 SEHNR and CDR2 FQNEAQ (reference sequence). This CDR3 comprises 15 residues. CDR3 loop: CASSSYLQGLYEQYF. As DNA, the CDR3 is TGTGCCAGCAGCTCCTATTTACAGGGGCTCTACGAGCAGTACTTC.

The rearrangement joins TRBV20-1 to TRBJ2-1; possible D gene TRBD1, 5 bases. The V end lost 1 base, the J end lost 4 bases, and 14 bases lay between the germline ends. This CDR3 is built from 15 residues. Germline CDR1 DFQATT, CDR2 SNEGSKA (reference sequence). CDR3 region: CSARGTRVKYNEQFF. The CDR3 DNA is TGCAGTGCTAGAGGGACAAGGGTCAAGTACAATGAGCAGTTCTTC.

The chain joins TRBV20-1 to TRBJ1-6; no reliable D call. The V gene lost 0 bases and the J gene lost 6 bases, with 12 bases spanning the gap. The germline gives CDR1 DFQATT, CDR2 SNEGSKA (reference sequence). The CDR3 contains 15 residues. The CDR3 DNA is TGCAGTGCTAGAGATCGCAGCAGACTTAATTCACCCCTCCACTTT. It is translated as CSARDRSRLNSPLHF.

This chain's CDR3 is CASSYQTGGSTDTQYF. The CDR3 DNA reads TGCGCCAGCAGCTACCAAACCGGGGGGTCCACAGATACGCAGTATTTT. The V call is TRBV5-1, the J call TRBJ2-3; 7 bases line up with TRBD2. There are 16 residues in the CDR3. In germline, CDR1 is SGHRS, CDR2 YFSETQ. With V trimmed by 3 bases and J by 2 bases, 9 bases remained unmatched. The full variable domain, rest sourced from reference TRBV5-1 and TRBJ2-3, is KAGVTQTPRYLIKTRGQQVTLSCSPISGHRSVSWYQQTPGQGLQFLFEYFSETQRNKGNFPGRFSGRQFSNSRSEMNVSTLELGDSALYLCASSYQTGGSTDTQYFGPGTRLTVL.

The V call is TRBV4-1, the J call TRBJ2-3, with D perhaps TRBD2 (6 bases). The germline V gene has CDR1 MGHRA and CDR2 YSYEKL. Trimming cost V 1 base and J 4 bases, with 12 bases left between them. The CDR3 runs to 15 residues. This CDR3 is CASSQVATSSDTQYF. The CDR3 bases are TGCGCCAGCAGCCAAGTGGCGACTAGTTCAGATACGCAGTATTTT.

CDR3 in DNA: TGTGCCAGCAGCCCCGGAGTGGGTACCCCTCGGGAGCAGTACTTC. It translates to CASSPGVGTPREQYF. The V and J genes are TRBV5-6 and TRBJ2-7; D is unclear. The germline V and J ends were trimmed by 4 bases and 7 bases, with 21 bases remaining between them. CDR3 length equals 15 residues. The germline V gene encodes CDR1 SGHDT and CDR2 YYEEEE.